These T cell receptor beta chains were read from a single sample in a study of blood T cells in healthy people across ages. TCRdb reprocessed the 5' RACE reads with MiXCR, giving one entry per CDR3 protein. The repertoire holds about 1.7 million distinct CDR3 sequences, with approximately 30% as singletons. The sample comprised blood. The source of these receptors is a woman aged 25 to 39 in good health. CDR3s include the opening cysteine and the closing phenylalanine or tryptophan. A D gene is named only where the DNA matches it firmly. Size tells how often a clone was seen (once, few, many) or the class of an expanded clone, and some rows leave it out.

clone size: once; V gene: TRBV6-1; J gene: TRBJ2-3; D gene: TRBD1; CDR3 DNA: TGTGCCAGCAGGGGTCTACTCAGGGGGGATACGCAGTATTTT; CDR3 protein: CASRGLLRGDTQYF
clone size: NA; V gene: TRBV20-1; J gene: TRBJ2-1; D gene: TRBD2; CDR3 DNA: TGCAGTGCGGCTAGCGGGGGGCTCAATGAGCAGTTCTTC; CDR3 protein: CSAASGGLNEQFF
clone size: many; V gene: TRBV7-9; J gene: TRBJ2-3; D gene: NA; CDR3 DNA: TGTGCCAGCAGCACCTTGGGCCGCCCAGATACGCAGTATTTT; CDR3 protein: CASSTLGRPDTQYF
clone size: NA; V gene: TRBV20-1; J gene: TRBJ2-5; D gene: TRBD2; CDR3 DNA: TGCAGTGCTAGTGCGGGACTAGCGGGAGAGGGGACCCAGTACTTC; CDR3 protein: CSASAGLAGEGTQYF
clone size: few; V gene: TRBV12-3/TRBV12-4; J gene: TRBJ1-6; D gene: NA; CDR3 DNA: TGTGCCAGCAGTTTGTCGGGCACCTATAATTCACCCCTCCACTTT; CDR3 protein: CASSLSGTYNSPLHF
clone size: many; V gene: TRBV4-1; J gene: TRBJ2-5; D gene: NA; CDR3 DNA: TGCGCCAGCAGCCAAGATTCGGGGCGGGCAGGGACAGAGACCCAGTACTTC; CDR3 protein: CASSQDSGRAGTETQYF
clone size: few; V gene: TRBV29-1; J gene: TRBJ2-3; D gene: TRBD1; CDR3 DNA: TGCAGCGTTGGGTTGAGACAGGGGGAATACACAGATACGCAGTATTTT; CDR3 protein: CSVGLRQGEYTDTQYF
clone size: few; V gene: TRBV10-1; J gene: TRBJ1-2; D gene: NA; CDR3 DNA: TGCGCCAGCAGTGAGTCTCTAGGGGCGGAATATGGCTACACCTTC; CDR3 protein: CASSESLGAEYGYTF
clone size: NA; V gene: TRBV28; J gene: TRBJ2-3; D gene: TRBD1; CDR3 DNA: TGTGCCAGCTTTAATCTGAGACAGGGGATGGCAGATACGCAGTATTTT; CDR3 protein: CASFNLRQGMADTQYF
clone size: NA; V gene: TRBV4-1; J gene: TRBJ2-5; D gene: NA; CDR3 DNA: TGCGCCAGCAGCCAACAGATTTCACCGGGCCGTCAAGAGACCCAGTACTTC; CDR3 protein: CASSQQISPGRQETQYF
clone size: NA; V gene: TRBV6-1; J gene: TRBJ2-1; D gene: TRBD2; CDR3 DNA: TGTGGCAGCAGTGAACCGGCGGGGGGGCCCCATGAGCAGTTCTTC; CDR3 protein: CGSSEPAGGPHEQFF
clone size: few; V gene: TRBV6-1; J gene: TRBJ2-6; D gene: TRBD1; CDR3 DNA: TGTGCCGCCTCGGGACAGGTAGTCTCTGGGGCCAACGTCCTGACTTTC; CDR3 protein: CAASGQVVSGANVLTF
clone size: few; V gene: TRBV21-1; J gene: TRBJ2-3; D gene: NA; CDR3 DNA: TGTGCCAGCGGATCACTAGCGGGGAGCACAGATACGCAGTATTTT; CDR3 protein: CASGSLAGSTDTQYF
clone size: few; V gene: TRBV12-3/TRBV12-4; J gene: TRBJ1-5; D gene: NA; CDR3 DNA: TGTGCCAGCAGTGTCACCAATCAGCCCCAGCATTTT; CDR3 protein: CASSVTNQPQHF
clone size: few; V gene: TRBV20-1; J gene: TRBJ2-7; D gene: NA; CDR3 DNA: TGCAGTGCTAGAGATCGGGACCGGGCGCGACCGTACGAGCAGTACTTC; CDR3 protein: CSARDRDRARPYEQYF
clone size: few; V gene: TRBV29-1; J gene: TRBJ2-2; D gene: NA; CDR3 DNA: TGCAGCGTTGGCAGGGACCACACCGGGGAGCTGTTTTTT; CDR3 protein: CSVGRDHTGELFF
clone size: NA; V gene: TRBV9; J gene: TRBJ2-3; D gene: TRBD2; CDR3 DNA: TGTGCCAGCAGCGTGACAGCGGGGGGCACAGATACGCAGTATTTT; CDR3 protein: CASSVTAGGTDTQYF
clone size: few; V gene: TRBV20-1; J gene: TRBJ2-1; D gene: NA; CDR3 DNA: TGCAGTGCTAGTGGGGGGGCCCTGTACAATGAGCAGTTCTTC; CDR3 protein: CSASGGALYNEQFF
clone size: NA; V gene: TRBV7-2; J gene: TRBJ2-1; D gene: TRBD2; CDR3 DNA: TGTGCCAGCAGCTTGGAGAGCGGGAGCACCTACAATGAGCAGTTCTTC; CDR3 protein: CASSLESGSTYNEQFF
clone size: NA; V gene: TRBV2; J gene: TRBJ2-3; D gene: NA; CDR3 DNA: TGTGCCAGCATCAGGATTGATCGCACAGATACGCAGTATTTT; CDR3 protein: CASIRIDRTDTQYF
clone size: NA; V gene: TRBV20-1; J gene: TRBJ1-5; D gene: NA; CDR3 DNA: TGCAGTGCTGGCTTGGGGAGCAATCAGCCCCAGCATTTT; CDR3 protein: CSAGLGSNQPQHF
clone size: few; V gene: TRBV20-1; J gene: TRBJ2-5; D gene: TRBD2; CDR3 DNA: TGCAGTGCGGGGACTAGCGGGGTGTCAGGAGAGACCCAGTACTTC; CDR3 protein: CSAGTSGVSGETQYF
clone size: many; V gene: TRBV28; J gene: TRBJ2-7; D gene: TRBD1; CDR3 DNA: TGTGCCAGCACCCTCACAGGGGGTTTGCAGTACTTC; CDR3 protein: CASTLTGGLQYF
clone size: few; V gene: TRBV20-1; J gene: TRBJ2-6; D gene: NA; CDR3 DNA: TGCAGTGCTAAATCTGGGAGTACTGGGGCCAACGTCCTGACTTTC; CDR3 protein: CSAKSGSTGANVLTF
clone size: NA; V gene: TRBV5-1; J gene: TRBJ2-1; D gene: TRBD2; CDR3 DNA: TGCGCCAACAGCTTGAGTAGCGGGGAATACAATTTGAATGAGCAGTTCTTC; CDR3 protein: CANSLSSGEYNLNEQFF
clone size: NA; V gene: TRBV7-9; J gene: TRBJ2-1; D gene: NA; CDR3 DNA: TGTGCCAGCAGTATACAGAGTAATGAGCAGTTCTTC; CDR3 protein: CASSIQSNEQFF
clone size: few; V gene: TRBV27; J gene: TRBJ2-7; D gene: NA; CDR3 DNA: TGTGCCAGCAGTTTAAGCCTCGGACGGAGCTCCTACGAGCAGTACTTC; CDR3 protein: CASSLSLGRSSYEQYF
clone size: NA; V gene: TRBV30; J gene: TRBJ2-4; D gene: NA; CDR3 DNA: TGTGCCTGGTCCAGGGGTACCATTCAGTACTTC; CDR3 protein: CAWSRGTIQYF
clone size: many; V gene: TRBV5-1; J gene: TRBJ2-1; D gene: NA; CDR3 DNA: TGTGCCAGCAGCTTAGAGGCATTCTCCTACAATGAGCAGTTCTTC; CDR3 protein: CASSLEAFSYNEQFF
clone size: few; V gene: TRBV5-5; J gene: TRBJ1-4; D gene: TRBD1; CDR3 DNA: TGTGCCAGCAGCTTCTCAGACAGGGGGGCAATGCTAGGGGCAACTAATGAAGAACTGTTTTTT; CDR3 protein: CASSFSDRGAMLGATNEELFF
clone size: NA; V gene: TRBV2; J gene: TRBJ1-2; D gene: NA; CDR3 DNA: TGTGCCAGCAGCCAAATCACAGGGTCCTATGGCTACACCTTC; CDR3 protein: CASSQITGSYGYTF
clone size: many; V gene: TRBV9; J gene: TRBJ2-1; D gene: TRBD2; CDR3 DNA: TGTGCCAGCAGCGTACCGTCTGGTCGGGGGGATGAGCAGTTCTTC; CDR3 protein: CASSVPSGRGDEQFF
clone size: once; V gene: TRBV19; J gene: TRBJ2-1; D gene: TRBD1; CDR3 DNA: TGTGCCAGTAGTATCTCTGGACAGGGACGCGATGAGCAGTTCTTC; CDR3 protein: CASSISGQGRDEQFF
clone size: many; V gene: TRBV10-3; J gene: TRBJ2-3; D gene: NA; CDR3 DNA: TGTGCCATCGGAGCGGAGACGAGCACAGATACGCAGTATTTT; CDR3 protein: CAIGAETSTDTQYF
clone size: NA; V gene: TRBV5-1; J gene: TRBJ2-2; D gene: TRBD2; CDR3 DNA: TGCGCCAGCAGCTTGGAAGGCATCCTAGCGGGGGATGAAACCGGGGAGCTGTTTTTT; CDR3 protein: CASSLEGILAGDETGELFF
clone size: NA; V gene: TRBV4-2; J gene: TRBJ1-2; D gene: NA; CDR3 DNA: TGTGCCAGCAGCCAAGATCCTGCAGGGAATGGCTACACCTTC; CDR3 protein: CASSQDPAGNGYTF
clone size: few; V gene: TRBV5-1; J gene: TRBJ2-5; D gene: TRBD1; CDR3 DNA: TGCGCCAGCAGACCTGACAGGGGGCAAGAGACCCAGTACTTC; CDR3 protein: CASRPDRGQETQYF
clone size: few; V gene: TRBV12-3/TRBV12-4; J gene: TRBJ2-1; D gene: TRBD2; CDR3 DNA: TGTGCCAGCAGCCCCGACGTACTAGCGGGAGGGCCCAGCGCCTACAATGAGCAGTTCTTC; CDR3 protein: CASSPDVLAGGPSAYNEQFF
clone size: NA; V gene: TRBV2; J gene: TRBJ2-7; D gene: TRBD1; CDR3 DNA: TGTGCCAGCAGGGCCGACCGACAGGGGAGGTACGAGCAGTACTTC; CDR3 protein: CASRADRQGRYEQYF
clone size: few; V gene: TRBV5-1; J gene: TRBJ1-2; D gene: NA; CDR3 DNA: TGCGCCAGCAGCTTCGGTGGGGCGAATAGCTATGGCTACACCTTC; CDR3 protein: CASSFGGANSYGYTF
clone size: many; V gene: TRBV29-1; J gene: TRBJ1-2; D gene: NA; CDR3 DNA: TGCAGCGTGAACAAGGGCACCAACTATGGCTACACCTTC; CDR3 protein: CSVNKGTNYGYTF